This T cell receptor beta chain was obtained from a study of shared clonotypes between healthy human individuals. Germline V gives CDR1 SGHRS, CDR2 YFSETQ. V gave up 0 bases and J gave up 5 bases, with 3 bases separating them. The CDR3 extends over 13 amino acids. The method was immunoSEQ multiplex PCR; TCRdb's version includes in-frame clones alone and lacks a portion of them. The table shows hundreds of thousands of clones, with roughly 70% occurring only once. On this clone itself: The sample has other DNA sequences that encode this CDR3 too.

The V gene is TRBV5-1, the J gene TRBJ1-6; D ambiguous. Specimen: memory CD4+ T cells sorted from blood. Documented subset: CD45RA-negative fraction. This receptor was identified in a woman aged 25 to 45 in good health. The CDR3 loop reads CASSLDNNSPLHF. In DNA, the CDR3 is TGCGCCAGCAGCTTGGACAATAATTCACCCCTCCACTTT.